The subject of this entry is one T cell receptor beta chain. This clone turned up a few times. What antigen it recognizes has not been identified. Per-base quality was not reported, and no clone a single base away is much larger than it. From each donor, a single peripheral blood sample of 100 to 150 mL on average was drawn into heparinised tubes. Naive, central memory, regulatory and stem cell-like memory CD4+ T cells were sorted on a BD FACSAria II using a panel including CD45RO, CCR7, CD25, CD127, CD95 and CD27. Purity was above 95% for every sorted population. PBMCs were isolated immediately by Lymphoprep density gradient centrifugation and stained directly without culture. To minimize batch effects, samples were stained and sorted in pairs, one healthy donor with one patient per experiment. The High Capacity cDNA Reverse Transcription Kit was used to reverse transcribe all of the isolated RNA, meaning that expressed TCRB transcripts were what got sequenced. Naive, central memory and regulatory T cell samples underwent deep immunoSEQ sequencing, averaging around 4 million total reads per sample. Sorted cells were lysed in RLT buffer and RNA was extracted with DNase-treated RNeasy Micro or Mini kits, depending on cell number. To prevent cross-contamination, each cell subset was processed individually, whereas patient and healthy donor samples were processed jointly. TCRB sequences were amplified from cDNA with the immunoSEQ multiplex PCR, producing 87-bp fragments spanning the CDR3 region. The amplicons were sequenced using the Illumina HiSeq platform. The published analysis was carried out like this. Synthetic template baselines were used to correct PCR bias computationally, reads within Hamming distance 2 were collapsed together, and singletons that could not be merged were discarded. Reads were aligned against IMGT so that V, D and J genes, CDR3 length and insertions or deletions at six rearrangement sites could be assigned. Clonotype counts were normalized to sorted cell number within each subset before computing true diversity and Gini coefficients with the tcR R package. The overlap coefficient, calculated on TCRB nucleotide sequences, was used to measure repertoire sharing. Out-of-frame TCRB sequences from naive cells were analyzed as a proxy for the pre-selection repertoire. TCRdb retrieved this table from immuneACCESS and kept in-frame rearrangements only. Not all clones are present; in checked studies, unresolved V genes account for under half, and no reason is known for the remainder. The D gene and trimming were derived from the DNA, and the V and J assignments and clone size from that table. The sample contains 400,000 to 500,000 clones, approximately 15% of them found a single time. 0.035% to 0.04% of the sample is in the top ten clones.

This record belongs to a study of beta chain features in type 1 diabetes (dated by TCRdb to the late 2010s). For the study in its entirety: Mean age, gender distribution, total cell number and subset yield did not differ between patients and healthy donors. Regulatory and stem cell-like memory subsets were isolated from only 8 patients and about 8 healthy donors, whereas naive and central memory subsets came from all 30 or so donors. In the study, recently diagnosed type 1 diabetes patients and matched healthy donors were compared on the TCRB repertoires of their sorted circulating CD4+ T cell subsets. A total of around 110,000,000 sorted cells were examined across all samples, and RNA yield correlated strongly with the number of cells per subset.

From its cysteine to its phenylalanine, the CDR3 spans 13 amino acids. The read is trimmed to its CDR3 DNA, 39 bases read in frame from base 1. CDR1 SGHAT and CDR2 FQDESV were looked up in the germline V gene (reference sequence). V is clipped by 5 bases and J by 4 bases, and the sequence between their germline boundaries is 11 bases long. Study-wide conclusions, independent of this receptor: A moderate but significant shortening of TCRB CDR3 length was observed in type 1 diabetes patients in all four CD4+ subsets. At VDJ recombination sites, patients with type 1 diabetes made fewer insertions and deleted more nucleotides, a pattern implying thymic rearrangement abnormalities. PCR might favor shorter templates, but patient and control samples were amplified and corrected together, so any skew would affect both groups equally. Because cDNA was sequenced instead of genomic DNA, highly expressing activated cells could be over-represented, though the groups showed no difference in activation or CD3 levels. Because the HLA sub-analyses included only small numbers of individuals, any influence of HLA type on TCRB rearrangement was left unresolved. Naive, central memory and regulatory TCRB repertoires appeared to be more similar among patients than among healthy donors.

Recombination connected TRBV11-1 to TRBJ2-5; the D gene is unclear. Sequencing input: naive CD4+ T cells from blood. Explained via the paper, the cell subset or site label denotes: true naive CD4+ T cells. The clonotype originates from a young man in good health. The DNA is TGTGCCAGCAGCCCGGGCGTGAGAGAGACCCAGTACTTC. The translation is CASSPGVRETQYF.